This TCR beta chain is from a study of T-cell memory formation after mild COVID-19. UMIs and sample barcodes were carried by the TCR alpha and TCR beta cDNA libraries that 5'RACE produced using constant-segment primers. TCRdb re-analysed the 5' RACE reads in MiXCR, keeping a single row per CDR3 protein. Found here are approximately 560,000 distinct CDR3 sequences, roughly 17% of them singletons; the top ten hold less than 10%. After removal of 2 bases from V and 2 bases from J, the junction contained 5 bases not matched to a gene. In germline, CDR1 is LGHDT, CDR2 YNNKEL (reference sequence). This CDR3 is built from 16 residues. Findings and caveats of the study: Certain responding clones were present in pre-infection memory, suggesting participation of cross-reactive memory.

Concerning this clonotype: Its antigen is currently unknown.

Sequenced: PBMCs or a T cell subset sorted from them (not recorded which). The source of this sequence is an adult woman who had mild COVID-19 (a few samples of this study predate the infection). Cell type and time point are not known. This chain uses TRBV3-1 with TRBJ2-2; TRBD1 aligns across 7 bases. Here the CDR3 reads CASSQHGTENTGELFF. CDR3 bases: TGTGCCAGCAGCCAACACGGGACAGAAAACACCGGGGAGCTGTTTTTT.